The following is a T cell receptor (beta chain) sequence with its context. Its cognate antigen is unknown. Donors had nominal health at sampling but likely had unrecorded immune exposures. The data originate from a study of cytomegalovirus exposure and HLA in healthy donors. The CDR3 contains 14 residues. Between the trimmed V and J ends, which lost 4 bases and 2 bases, there was a span of 12 bases. Germline loops: CDR1 MGHRA, CDR2 YSYEKL. Study-level findings and limits: Productive rates of about 90% or about 30% were seen for most TCR beta V segments in an earlier analysis.

PCR amplification relied on 60 Vbeta primers (plus 13 Jbeta primers). Profiling relied on immunoSEQ multiplex PCR, and the TCRdb table lists in-frame clones only, not all of them. The sample has under 150,000 clones, and its top ten clones hold roughly 3%. Sequencing was done on a sample of PBMCs. The rearrangement links TRBV4-1 to TRBJ2-7; D is perhaps TRBD2 (5 bases). This clonotype originated in a man aged 35 to 55 in good health and CMV-seronegative. CDR3 DNA: TGCGCCAGCAGCCCCCGGGATAGTACCTACGAGCAGTACTTC. It translates to CASSPRDSTYEQYF.